The 26 T cell receptor beta chains presented below share a single source sample, sequenced in a study of blood T cell repertoires in COVID-19. Method: immunoSEQ multiplex PCR; TCRdb's copy keeps in-frame clones and lacks some. The data contain around 440,000 clones, 88% of them seen just once; the ten biggest clones take up about 12%. The sample taken for sequencing was peripheral blood. Every receptor here comes from a woman between 50 and 59 years old with COVID-19, enrolled during active disease.

This CDR3 is CASSPPTGANVLTF. The CDR3 nucleotides are TGTGCCAGCTCACCCCCTACTGGGGCCAACGTCCTGACTTTC. This chain uses TRBV18 with TRBJ2-6, with D hard to call. CDR1 KGHSH and CDR2 LQKENI come from the germline V gene. The CDR3 length is 14 residues. V lost 3 bases, J lost 2 bases, and 5 bases lay in between.

Notes on this clone: The DNA is left out, because the CDR3 cannot be placed on it with certainty; the CDR3 is given as TCRdb lists it. This chain connects TRBV3-1 (or the pseudogene TRBV3-2) to TRBJ1-2. The CDR3 sequence runs 13 residues, both termini included. CDR1 is LGHDT and CDR2 is YNNKEL in the germline V gene (reference sequence). This CDR3 reads CASSTSSDYGYTF.

This chain uses TRBV7-9 with TRBJ1-1; D might be TRBD1 (6 bases). Trimming stripped 5 bases from V and 6 bases from J, with 19 bases between. The CDR3 length is 15 residues. The germline V gene has CDR1 SEHNR and CDR2 FQNEAQ (reference sequence). The CDR3 region has the DNA TGTGCCAGCAGCGCCCCAGAACAGGGAGTGGCTGAAGCTTTCTTT. Amino acid sequence: CASSAPEQGVAEAFF.

The rearrangement links TRBV7-9 to TRBJ2-3; possible D gene TRBD2, 6 bases. The V and J ends lost 6 bases and 5 bases respectively, with 12 bases between them. The germline V gene encodes CDR1 SEHNR and CDR2 FQNEAQ (reference sequence). The CDR3 has 13 residues. As DNA, the CDR3 is TGTGCCAGCAGACCACTAGCAGGAGATACGCAGTATTTT. It translates to CASRPLAGDTQYF.

This sequence joins TRBV15 and TRBJ2-3; D possibly corresponds to TRBD2 (6 bases). Trimming took 8 bases from V and 5 from J, leaving 8 bases between them. Germline V CDR1 and CDR2: LNHNV, YYDKDF (reference sequence). The CDR3 is 11 residues long. As DNA, the CDR3 is TGTGCCACCGAGGAGGGAGATACGCAGTATTTT. Encoded protein: CATEEGDTQYF.

The chain recombines TRBV30 with TRBJ1-3, with 11 bases lining up with TRBD1. After removal of 0 bases from V and 7 bases from J, the junction contained 5 bases not matched to a gene. Germline loops: CDR1 GTSNPN, CDR2 SVGIG (reference sequence). The CDR3 has 15 residues. CDR3 protein: CAWSVMGTGGNTIYF. The CDR3, as DNA: TGTGCCTGGAGTGTAATGGGGACAGGGGGGAACACCATATATTTT.

The V gene is TRBV2, the J gene TRBJ2-3; the D is unclear. This CDR3 comprises 12 residues. CDR1 is SNHLY and CDR2 is FYNNEI in the germline V gene. Trimming removed 6 bases at V and 2 bases at J, with 6 bases between. The CDR3 here is CASRRYTDTQYF. Here the CDR3 DNA reads TGTGCCAGCAGGCGATACACAGATACGCAGTATTTT.

This clone appeared a single time. This chain connects TRBV7-8 to TRBJ1-2; D might be TRBD1 (5 bases). Trimming took 1 base from V and 4 from J, leaving 10 bases between them. Per germline, CDR1 SGHVS and CDR2 FQNEAQ. The CDR3 has 14 residues. CDR3 DNA sequence: TGTGCCAGCAGCTTAGGAGTCGGGGGCTATGGCTACACCTTC. Translation: CASSLGVGGYGYTF. Filled out from reference TRBV7-8 and TRBJ1-2, the complete variable domain reads GAGVSQSPRYKVAKRGQDVALRCDPISGHVSLFWYQQALGQGPEFLTYFQNEAQLDKSGLPSDRFFAERPEGSVSTLKIQRTQQEDSAVYLCASSLGVGGYGYTFGSGTRLTVV.

The V call is TRBV28, the J call TRBJ2-2; D ambiguous. There are 12 residues in the CDR3. The germline V and J ends were trimmed by 10 bases and 1 base, with 7 bases remaining between them. In germline, CDR1 is MDHEN, CDR2 SYDVKM. The CDR3 loop reads CAISRNTGELFF. The CDR3 coding sequence is TGTGCCATCTCGAGGAACACCGGGGAGCTGTTTTTT. Filled out from reference TRBV28 and TRBJ2-2, the complete variable domain reads DVKVTQSSRYLVKRTGEKVFLECVQDMDHENMFWYRQDPGLGLRLIYFSYDVKMKEKGDIPEGYSVSREKKERFSLILESASTNQTSMYLCAISRNTGELFFGEGSRLTVL.

The chain couples TRBV9 to TRBJ1-4; possible D gene TRBD1, 6 bases. Germline CDR1 SGDLS, CDR2 YYNGEE. The CDR3 has 14 residues. Trimming shortened V by 3 bases and J by 3 bases, and 9 bases separated the two germline ends. The DNA for the CDR3 is TGTGCCAGCAGCGCACAGGGTGCTAATGAAAAACTGTTTTTT. Amino acid sequence: CASSAQGANEKLFF.

V usage is TRBV2 and J usage is TRBJ2-1; D is perhaps TRBD2 (7 bases). This CDR3 region has 12 residues. In germline, CDR1 is SNHLY, CDR2 FYNNEI. V lost 8 bases, J lost 12 bases, and 17 bases lay in between. The CDR3 here is CASVGGGDAQFF. For the CDR3, the DNA is TGTGCCAGCGTGGGGGGGGGCGACGCGCAGTTCTTC.

The chain carries TRBV6-1 and TRBJ2-1, with D maybe TRBD2 (6 bases). V lost 2 bases and J 9 bases, leaving 14 bases between the germline ends. Germline values: CDR1 MNHNS, CDR2 SASEGT. CDR3 length equals 14 residues. The CDR3 DNA follows: TGTGCCAGCAGTGAACTGCGGGACCCGGCTGAGCAGTTCTTC. This gives the protein CASSELRDPAEQFF.

The chain combines TRBV5-1 with TRBJ2-7; TRBD2 matches at 7 bases. Trimming cost V 4 bases and J 7 bases; bases outside gene matches: 8. Germline CDR1 reads SGHRS; CDR2 reads YFSETQ. The CDR3 has 13 residues. The CDR3: CASSIGRRGEQYF. CDR3 sequence (DNA): TGCGCCAGCAGCATTGGACGGCGGGGGGAGCAGTACTTC.

This clone has only one observation. The chain recombines TRBV7-9 with TRBJ1-2; a possible D gene is TRBD1 (6 bases). The CDR3 sequence is 14 residues long. V gave up 1 base and J gave up 0 bases, with 6 bases separating them. Germline-derived CDR1 and CDR2 are SEHNR and FQNEAQ (reference sequence). In DNA, the CDR3 is TGTGCCAGCAGCTTAGAGGGGGCTAACTATGGCTACACCTTC. It encodes CASSLEGANYGYTF. Looking up the rest from reference TRBV7-9 and TRBJ1-2 gives the full variable domain: DTGVSQNPRHKITKRGQNVTFRCDPISEHNRLYWYRQTLGQGPEFLTYFQNEAQLEKSRLLSDRFSAERPKGSFSTLEIQRTEQGDSAMYLCASSLEGANYGYTFGSGTRLTVV.

The chain combines TRBV27 with TRBJ2-1; D not certain. V lost 5 bases, J lost 6 bases, and 8 bases lay in between. Germline CDR1 is MNHEY and CDR2 is SMNVEV (reference sequence). The CDR3 contains 12 residues. CDR3 DNA: TGTGCCAGCAGTCGTTTTCCCAATGAGCAGTTCTTC. It encodes CASSRFPNEQFF.

The chain joins TRBV10-1 to TRBJ2-3; 11 bases agree with TRBD2. The CDR3 contains 16 residues. The germline CDR1 and CDR2 sequences are WNHNN and SYGVQD (reference sequence). The junction had 5 bases not matched to a gene; V was cut back by 0 bases and J by 6 bases. As DNA, the CDR3 is TGCGCCAGCAGTGAGTCGATAGCGGGGGGGATGGATACGCAGTATTTT. Translated, it gives CASSESIAGGMDTQYF.

The chain links TRBV11-1 to TRBJ1-1; 8 positions agree with TRBD1. Losses at the gene ends were 4 bases for V and 1 base for J; bases not matched to a gene: 5. Germline V gene lookup returns CDR1 SGHAT and CDR2 FQDESV (reference sequence). CDR3 length equals 15 residues. The CDR3 region is CASSYDRGGNTEAFF. The CDR3 coding sequence is TGTGCCAGCAGCTATGACAGGGGTGGGAACACTGAAGCTTTCTTT.

The chain is built from TRBV19 and TRBJ2-3; 8 nucleotides agree with TRBD2. Per the germline V gene, CDR1 is LNHDA and CDR2 is SQIVND (reference sequence). Trimming removed 8 bases from V and 6 bases from J; junction bases left unmatched: 10. The CDR3 runs 14 residues. The CDR3 is CASRLGGAGDTQYF. The DNA of the CDR3 is TGTGCCAGTCGGCTCGGGGGGGCGGGCGATACGCAGTATTTT.

This sequence joins TRBV30 and TRBJ1-1, with D possibly TRBD1 on 5 matching bases. V shed 4 bases and J shed 6 bases, with 15 bases lying between them. CDR1 is GTSNPN and CDR2 is SVGIG in the germline V gene (reference sequence). CDR3 length: 13 residues. The DNA for the CDR3 is TGTGCCTGGACCGCCGGAGGGGATTCTGAAGCTTTCTTT. Translating gives CAWTAGGDSEAFF.

The table lists this clone with a few counts. The V gene is TRBV6-2 or TRBV6-3, the J gene TRBJ1-6; no reliable D call. Germline lookup yields CDR1 MNHEY and CDR2 SVGEGT. The CDR3 sequence is 12 residues long. V was pared by 5 bases and J by 11 bases, with 10 bases between. In nucleotides, the CDR3 is TGTGCCAGCAGTCTCCTCGGGGCACCCCTCCACTTT. Translated, it gives CASSLLGAPLHF.

For this clone: Other nucleotide sequences in the sample specify the same CDR3. This chain connects TRBV27 to TRBJ1-1, with D possibly matching TRBD1 (6 bases). Deletions cut 8 bases from V and 4 bases from J, with 11 bases between. The CDR3 extends over 12 amino acids. In germline, CDR1 is MNHEY, CDR2 SMNVEV (reference sequence). The CDR3 coding sequence is TGTGCCAGCGGGAGGGGGACCACTGAAGCTTTCTTT. Amino acid sequence: CASGRGTTEAFF.

This chain joins TRBV20-1 and TRBJ1-1, with 8 bases fitting TRBD1. V trimming: 4 bases; J trimming: 6 bases; junction bases outside the gene matches: 1. This CDR3 is 11 amino acids long. Germline CDR1 reads DFQATT; CDR2 reads SNEGSKA (reference sequence). In nucleotides, the CDR3 is TGCAGTGCTATACAGGGGGCTGAAGCTTTCTTT. It translates to CSAIQGAEAFF.

The chain has TRBV27 and TRBJ2-3; D is uncertain. V was clipped by 5 bases and J by 6 bases, with 12 bases between them. The CDR3 sequence is 13 residues long. Germline V gene data show CDR1 as MNHEY and CDR2 as SMNVEV (reference sequence). CDR3 loop: CASSKPPADTQYF. The DNA for the CDR3 is TGTGCCAGCAGTAAGCCCCCCGCTGATACGCAGTATTTT.

This rearrangement joins TRBV6-1 to TRBJ2-3; D is possibly TRBD1 (5 bases). The CDR3 is 14 amino acids. CDR1 and CDR2 from the germline V gene are MNHNS and SASEGT. V was clipped by 0 bases and J by 6 bases, with 10 bases between them. Here the CDR3 reads CASSEAVPGDTQYF. In nucleotides, the CDR3 is TGTGCCAGCAGTGAAGCGGTCCCAGGGGATACGCAGTATTTT.

This clone was recorded only once. The chain is built from TRBV3-1 (or the pseudogene TRBV3-2) and TRBJ2-2, with 8 nucleotides matching TRBD2. CDR3 length: 17 residues. CDR1 LGHDT and CDR2 YNNKEL come from the germline V gene (reference sequence). V gave up 0 bases and J gave up 4 bases; unmatched junction bases: 7. The CDR3 loop is CASSQDLRGGPTGELFF. CDR3 nucleotide sequence: TGTGCCAGCAGCCAAGATTTGCGCGGGGGGCCCACCGGGGAGCTGTTTTTT.

The CDR3 spells CSVEEGQANTGELFF. The CDR3 region has the DNA TGCAGCGTTGAAGAAGGACAGGCGAACACCGGGGAGCTGTTTTTT. This chain links TRBV29-1 with TRBJ2-2, with 7 bases fitting TRBD1. V lost 0 bases to trimming and J lost 0 bases; unmatched junction nucleotides: 1. Germline V gene sequence: CDR1 SQVTM, CDR2 ANQGSEA. The CDR3 has 15 residues.